Listed below are T cell receptor beta chains from one sample, sequenced in a study of siplizumab effects on memory and regulatory T cells. The assay was immunoSEQ multiplex PCR, and TCRdb's table has in-frame clones only and misses some. This table has under 150,000 clones, approximately 94% appearing once. The sample consisted of non-Treg CD4+ T cells sorted from blood. Source of these receptors: a human donor in good health. Both conserved end residues are trimmed from each CDR3.

v_call: TRBV5-1; j_call: TRBJ1-1; cdr3_aa: ASSLGGRTEAF
v_call: TRBV7-2; j_call: TRBJ1-5; cdr3_aa: ASSLESGVSNQPQH
v_call: TRBV5-1; j_call: TRBJ2-3; cdr3_aa: ASSLEIERSTDTQY
v_call: TRBV14; j_call: TRBJ1-1; cdr3_aa: ASSQRRRNTEAF
v_call: TRBV19; j_call: TRBJ2-3; cdr3_aa: ASKYEAVPGYTQY
v_call: TRBV5-1; j_call: TRBJ2-3; cdr3_aa: ASSSTERDTQY
v_call: TRBV7-8; j_call: TRBJ2-7; cdr3_aa: ASIEGRRGKYEQY
v_call: TRBV11-2; j_call: TRBJ1-4; cdr3_aa: ASSPQHLQGEKLF
v_call: TRBV12-2; j_call: TRBJ1-1; cdr3_aa: ASRLVSEGQAVGQAF
v_call: TRBV5-1; j_call: TRBJ2-3; cdr3_aa: ASSTRLGSTDTQY
v_call: TRBV27; j_call: TRBJ1-3; cdr3_aa: ASSPLRFSGNTIY
v_call: TRBV6-1; j_call: TRBJ2-7; cdr3_aa: ASSEASGGAGEQY
v_call: TRBV15; j_call: TRBJ2-1; cdr3_aa: ATSRDSHRDQF
v_call: TRBV18; j_call: TRBJ2-5; cdr3_aa: ASSPTYSSPGAQY
v_call: TRBV9; j_call: TRBJ2-1; cdr3_aa: ASSVATSGNEQF
v_call: TRBV11-1; j_call: TRBJ2-1; cdr3_aa: ASSLEEGRLNEQF
v_call: TRBV6-5; j_call: TRBJ2-7; cdr3_aa: ASSYSGGEQY
v_call: TRBV6-1; j_call: TRBJ2-5; cdr3_aa: ASIREWQETQY
v_call: TRBV20-1; j_call: TRBJ2-1; cdr3_aa: SALGYDEQF